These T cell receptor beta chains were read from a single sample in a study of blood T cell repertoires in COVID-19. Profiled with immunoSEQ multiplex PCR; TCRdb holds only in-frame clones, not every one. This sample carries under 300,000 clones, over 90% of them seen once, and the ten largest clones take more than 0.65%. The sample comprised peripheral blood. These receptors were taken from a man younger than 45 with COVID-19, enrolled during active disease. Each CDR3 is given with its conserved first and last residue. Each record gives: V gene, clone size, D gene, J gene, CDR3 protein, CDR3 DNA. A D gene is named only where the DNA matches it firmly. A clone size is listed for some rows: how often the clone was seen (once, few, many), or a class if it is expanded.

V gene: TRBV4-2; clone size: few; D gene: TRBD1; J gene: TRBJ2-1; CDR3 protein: CASSAPGQTYNEQFF; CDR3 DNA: TGTGCCAGCAGCGCTCCGGGACAGACGTACAATGAGCAGTTCTTC
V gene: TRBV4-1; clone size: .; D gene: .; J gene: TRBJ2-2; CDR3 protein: CASSHPLTGFANTGELFF; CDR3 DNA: TGCGCCAGCAGCCACCCCCTCACAGGGTTTGCGAACACCGGGGAGCTGTTTTTT
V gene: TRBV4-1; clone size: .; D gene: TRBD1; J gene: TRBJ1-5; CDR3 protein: CASSQPGQGAVQPQHF; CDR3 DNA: TGCGCCAGCAGCCAACCGGGACAGGGGGCCGTTCAGCCCCAGCATTTT
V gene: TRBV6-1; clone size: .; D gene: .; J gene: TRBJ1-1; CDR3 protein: CASSAKPGREMNTEAFF; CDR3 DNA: TGTGCCAGCAGTGCTAAACCAGGGAGGGAGATGAACACTGAAGCTTTCTTT
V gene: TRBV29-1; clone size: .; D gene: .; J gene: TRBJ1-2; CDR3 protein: CSVETTAGVAGYTF; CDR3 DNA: TGCAGCGTTGAAACGACGGCAGGGGTCGCCGGCTACACCTTC
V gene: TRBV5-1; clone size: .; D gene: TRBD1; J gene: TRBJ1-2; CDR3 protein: CASSTTGGNGYTF; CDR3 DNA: TGCGCCAGCAGCACTACAGGGGGCAATGGCTACACCTTC
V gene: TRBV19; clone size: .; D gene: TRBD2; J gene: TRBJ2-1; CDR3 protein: CASSLAPGLAHEQFF; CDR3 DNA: TGTGCCAGTAGCCTAGCACCCGGACTAGCTCATGAGCAGTTCTTC
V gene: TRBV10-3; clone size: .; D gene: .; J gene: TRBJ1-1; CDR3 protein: CAIRLEGRGTEAFF; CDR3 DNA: TGTGCCATCAGACTCGAAGGACGGGGCACTGAAGCTTTCTTT
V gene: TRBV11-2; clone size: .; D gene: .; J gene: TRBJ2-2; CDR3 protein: CASSLEGRLGPGELFF; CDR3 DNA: TGTGCCAGCAGCTTAGAGGGGAGACTAGGGCCCGGGGAGCTGTTTTTT
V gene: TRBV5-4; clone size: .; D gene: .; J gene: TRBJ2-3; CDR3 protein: CASSLEGWLQGGTQYF; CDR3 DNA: TGTGCCAGCAGCTTGGAGGGGTGGCTTCAAGGTGGTACGCAGTATTTT
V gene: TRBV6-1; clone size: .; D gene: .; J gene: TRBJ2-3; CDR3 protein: CASSEYGQTSTDTQYF; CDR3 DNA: TGTGCCAGCAGTGAATACGGACAGACTAGCACAGATACGCAGTATTTT
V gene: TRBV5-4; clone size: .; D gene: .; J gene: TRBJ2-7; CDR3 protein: CASSGRGGAPYEQYF; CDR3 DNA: TGTGCCAGCAGTGGACGCGGGGGCGCGCCTTACGAGCAGTACTTC
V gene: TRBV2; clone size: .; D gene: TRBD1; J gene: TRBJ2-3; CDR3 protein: CASTKQGAGLSSTDTQYF; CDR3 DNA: TGTGCCAGCACCAAACAGGGGGCCGGTCTATCTAGCACAGATACGCAGTATTTT
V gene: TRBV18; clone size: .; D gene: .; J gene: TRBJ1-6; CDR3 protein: CASSPLQISRPGVDSPLHF; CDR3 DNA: TGTGCCAGCTCACCACTTCAGATTAGTCGGCCGGGGGTCGATTCACCCCTCCACTTT
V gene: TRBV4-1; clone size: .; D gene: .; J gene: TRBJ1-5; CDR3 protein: CASSQVTRYDQPQHF; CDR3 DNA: TGCGCCAGCAGCCAAGTGACTCGCTATGATCAGCCCCAGCATTTT
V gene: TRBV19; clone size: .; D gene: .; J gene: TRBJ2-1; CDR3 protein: CASGTGSGSDEQFF; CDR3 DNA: TGTGCCAGTGGAACAGGGTCGGGGAGCGATGAGCAGTTCTTC
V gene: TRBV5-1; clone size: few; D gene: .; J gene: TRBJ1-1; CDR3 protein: CASSSRTAVNTEAFF; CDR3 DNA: TGCGCCAGCAGCTCTCGGACAGCAGTGAACACTGAAGCTTTCTTT
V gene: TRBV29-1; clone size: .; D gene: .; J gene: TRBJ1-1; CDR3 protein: CSVVLNRNTEAFF; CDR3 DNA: TGCAGCGTTGTTCTAAATCGAAACACTGAAGCTTTCTTT
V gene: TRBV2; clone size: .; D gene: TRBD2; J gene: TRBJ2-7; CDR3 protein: CASSVGLAGTYEQYF; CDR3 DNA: TGTGCCAGCAGTGTGGGACTAGCGGGGACCTACGAGCAGTACTTC
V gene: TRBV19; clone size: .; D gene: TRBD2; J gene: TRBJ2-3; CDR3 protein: CASSIVGLAGGADTQYF; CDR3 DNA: TGTGCCAGTAGTATAGTAGGGCTAGCGGGGGGGGCAGATACGCAGTATTTT
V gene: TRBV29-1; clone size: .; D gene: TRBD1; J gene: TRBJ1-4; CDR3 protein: CSVEGLGQEGEEKLFF; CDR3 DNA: TGCAGCGTTGAAGGATTAGGACAGGAGGGGGAAGAAAAACTGTTTTTT
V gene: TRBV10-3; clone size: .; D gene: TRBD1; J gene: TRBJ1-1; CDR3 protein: CATGPGQGTETNTEAFF; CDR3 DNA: TGTGCCACCGGGCCGGGACAGGGGACGGAAACGAACACTGAAGCTTTCTTT
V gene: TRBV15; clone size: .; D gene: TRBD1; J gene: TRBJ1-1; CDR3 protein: CATNRQGNTEAFF; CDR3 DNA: TGTGCCACCAACCGACAGGGGAACACTGAAGCTTTCTTT
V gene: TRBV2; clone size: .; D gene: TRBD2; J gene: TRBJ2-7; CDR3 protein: CASTMTSGVYEQYF; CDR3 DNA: TGTGCCAGCACTATGACTAGCGGGGTCTACGAGCAGTACTTC
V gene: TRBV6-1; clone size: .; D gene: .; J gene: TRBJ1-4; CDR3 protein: CASSDEIQRGELFF; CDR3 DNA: TGTGCCAGCAGTGACGAGATCCAGAGAGGAGAACTGTTTTTT
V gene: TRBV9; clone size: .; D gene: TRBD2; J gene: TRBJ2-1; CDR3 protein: CASSDHLAGSSYNEQFF; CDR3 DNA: TGTGCCAGCAGCGACCATCTAGCGGGGAGCTCCTACAATGAGCAGTTCTTC
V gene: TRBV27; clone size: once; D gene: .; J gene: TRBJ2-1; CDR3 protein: CASSYIAAGIDGDEQFF; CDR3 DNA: TGTGCCAGCAGTTACATCGCTGCGGGAATAGATGGGGATGAGCAGTTCTTC
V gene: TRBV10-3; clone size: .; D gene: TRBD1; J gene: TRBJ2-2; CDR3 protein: CAISGTGGLGELFF; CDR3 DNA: TGTGCCATCAGCGGGACAGGGGGACTCGGGGAGCTGTTTTTT
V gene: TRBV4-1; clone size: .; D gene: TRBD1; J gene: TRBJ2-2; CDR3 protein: CASSHVPGQTNTGELFF; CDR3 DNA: TGCGCCAGCAGCCATGTCCCGGGACAGACGAACACCGGGGAGCTGTTTTTT
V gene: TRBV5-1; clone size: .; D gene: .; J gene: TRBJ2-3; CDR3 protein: CASMAAGGADTQYF; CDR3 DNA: TGCGCCAGCATGGCGGCTGGGGGCGCAGATACGCAGTATTTT
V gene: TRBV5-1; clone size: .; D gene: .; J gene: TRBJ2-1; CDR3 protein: CASSLGLVGAHLGDEQFF; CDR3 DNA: TGCGCCAGCAGCTTGGGGTTAGTTGGGGCTCACCTGGGCGATGAGCAGTTCTTC
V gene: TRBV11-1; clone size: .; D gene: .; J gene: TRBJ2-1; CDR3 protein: CASSVTGPSSYNEQFF; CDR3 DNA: TGTGCCAGCAGTGTGACAGGTCCGAGCTCCTACAATGAGCAGTTCTTC
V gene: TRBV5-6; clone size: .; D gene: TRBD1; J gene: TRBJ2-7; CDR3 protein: CASSQGTAYEQYF; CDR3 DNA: TGTGCCAGCAGCCAAGGGACAGCGTACGAGCAGTACTTC
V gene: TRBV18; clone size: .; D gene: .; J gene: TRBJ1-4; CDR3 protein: CASSMQGTNEKLFF; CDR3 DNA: TGTGCCAGCTCAATGCAGGGGACAAATGAAAAACTGTTTTTT
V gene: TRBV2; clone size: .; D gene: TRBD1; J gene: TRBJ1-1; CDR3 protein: CASSVTGRNTEAFF; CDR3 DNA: TGTGCCAGCAGTGTGACAGGGCGGAACACTGAAGCTTTCTTT
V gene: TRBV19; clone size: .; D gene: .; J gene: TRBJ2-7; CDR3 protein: CASRGASSSYEQYF; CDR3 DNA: TGTGCCAGTAGGGGGGCATCGAGCTCCTACGAGCAGTACTTC
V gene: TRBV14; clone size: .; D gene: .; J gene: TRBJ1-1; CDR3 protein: CASSQVRGNTEAFF; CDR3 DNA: TGTGCCAGCAGCCAAGTTAGGGGGAACACTGAAGCTTTCTTT
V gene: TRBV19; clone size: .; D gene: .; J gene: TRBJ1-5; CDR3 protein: CASSIDLYEKGAGQPQHF; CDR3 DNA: TGTGCCAGTAGTATAGATCTATACGAAAAAGGAGCCGGGCAGCCCCAGCATTTT
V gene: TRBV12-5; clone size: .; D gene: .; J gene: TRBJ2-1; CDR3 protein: CASGPYSGSYNEQFF; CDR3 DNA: TGTGCTAGTGGTCCGTATAGCGGTTCCTACAATGAGCAGTTCTTC
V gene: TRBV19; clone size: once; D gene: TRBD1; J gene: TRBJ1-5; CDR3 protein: CASSLGTGDNQPQHF; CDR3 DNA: TGTGCCAGTAGTCTCGGGACAGGGGACAATCAGCCCCAGCATTTT
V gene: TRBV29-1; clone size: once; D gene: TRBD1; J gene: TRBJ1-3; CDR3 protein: CSGMTGNSGNTIYF; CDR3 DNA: TGCAGCGGAATGACAGGGAACTCTGGAAACACCATATATTTT
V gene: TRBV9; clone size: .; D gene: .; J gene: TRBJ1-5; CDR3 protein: CASSADRFNQPQHF; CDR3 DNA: TGTGCCAGCAGCGCCGACAGGTTCAATCAGCCCCAGCATTTT
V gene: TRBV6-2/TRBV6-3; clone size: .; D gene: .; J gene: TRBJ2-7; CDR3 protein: CASSPGSAGNSYEQYF; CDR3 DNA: TGTGCCAGCAGCCCTGGGTCTGCCGGGAACTCCTACGAGCAGTACTTC
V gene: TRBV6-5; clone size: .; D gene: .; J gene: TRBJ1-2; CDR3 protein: CASSYGADYGYTF; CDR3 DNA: TGTGCCAGCAGTTACGGGGCGGACTATGGCTACACCTTC
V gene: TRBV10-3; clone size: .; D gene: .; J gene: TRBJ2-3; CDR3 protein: CAISVGQNTDTQYF; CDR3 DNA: TGTGCCATCAGTGTGGGCCAGAACACAGATACGCAGTATTTT
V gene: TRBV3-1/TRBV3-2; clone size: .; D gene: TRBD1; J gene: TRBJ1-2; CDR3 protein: CASSQRTGSYNYGYTF; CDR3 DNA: TGTGCCAGCAGCCAGCGGACAGGGTCGTATAACTATGGCTACACCTTC
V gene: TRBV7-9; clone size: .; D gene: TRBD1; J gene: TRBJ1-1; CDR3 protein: CASSTGQGWTEAFF; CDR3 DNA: TGTGCCAGCAGCACAGGACAGGGGTGGACTGAAGCTTTCTTT
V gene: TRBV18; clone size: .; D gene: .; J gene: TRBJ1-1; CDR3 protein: CASSRTGVGVGGNTEAFF; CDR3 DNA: TGTGCCAGCTCACGCACCGGAGTAGGGGTCGGGGGGAACACTGAAGCTTTCTTT
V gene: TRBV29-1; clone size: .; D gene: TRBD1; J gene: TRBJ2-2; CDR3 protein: CSAQRFRQGETGELFF; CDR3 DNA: TGCAGCGCCCAGCGGTTCCGACAGGGGGAAACCGGGGAGCTGTTTTTT
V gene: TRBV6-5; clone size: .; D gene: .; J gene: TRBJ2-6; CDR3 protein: CASSYSGGAGANVLTF; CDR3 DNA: TGTGCCAGCAGTTACTCTGGAGGGGCTGGGGCCAACGTCCTGACTTTC
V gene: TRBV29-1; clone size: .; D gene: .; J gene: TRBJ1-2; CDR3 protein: CSAGEQGGGYTF; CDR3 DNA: TGCAGCGCAGGTGAGCAGGGCGGCGGCTACACCTTC
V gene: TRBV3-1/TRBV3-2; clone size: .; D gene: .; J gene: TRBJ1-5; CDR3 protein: CASSQDSRTYQPQHF; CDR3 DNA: TGTGCCAGCAGCCAAGATTCCAGAACCTATCAGCCCCAGCATTTT
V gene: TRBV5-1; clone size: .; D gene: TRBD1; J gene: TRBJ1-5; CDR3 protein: CASSPGTGGSNQPQHF; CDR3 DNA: TGCGCCAGCAGCCCCGGGACAGGGGGAAGCAATCAGCCCCAGCATTTT
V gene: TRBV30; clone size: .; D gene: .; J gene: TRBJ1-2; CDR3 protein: CAWSVGAGYTF; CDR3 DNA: TGTGCCTGGAGTGTGGGAGCTGGCTACACCTTC